A selection of T cell receptor beta chains follows, all from one sample in a study of beta chain features in type 1 diabetes. Clones were read by immunoSEQ multiplex PCR, and TCRdb kept only the in-frame ones, dropping some. The sample includes approximately 730,000 clones, around an eighth of them seen just once. Sequencing was done on a sample of naive CD4+ T cells from blood. The receptors shown here come from a man younger than 30 with type 1 diabetes. The CDR3 runs from the conserved cysteine through the conserved F or W. The order of the fields is D gene, clone size, J gene, CDR3 length, V gene, CDR3 protein, CDR3 DNA. The D gene is left open where the match is weak. Clone size is not always given. Where it is, it says once, few, many or a class for expanded clones.

d_call: -; clone_size: few; j_call: TRBJ2-2; cdr3_length: 17; v_call: TRBV15; cdr3_aa: CATSRKSGPINTGELFF; cdr3_nt: TGTGCCACCTCCCGAAAGAGCGGGCCGATAAACACCGGGGAGCTGTTTTTT
d_call: -; clone_size: -; j_call: TRBJ2-2; cdr3_length: 13; v_call: TRBV5-4; cdr3_aa: CASSFQFPGELFF; cdr3_nt: TGTGCCAGCAGCTTCCAGTTCCCCGGGGAGCTGTTTTTT
d_call: -; clone_size: few; j_call: TRBJ2-5; cdr3_length: 13; v_call: TRBV5-1; cdr3_aa: CASSPAAQETQYF; cdr3_nt: TGCGCCAGCAGCCCCGCCGCCCAAGAGACCCAGTACTTC
d_call: TRBD2; clone_size: few; j_call: TRBJ2-5; cdr3_length: 14; v_call: TRBV7-6; cdr3_aa: CASSSRRGGETQYF; cdr3_nt: TGTGCCAGCAGCTCAAGACGGGGAGGGGAGACCCAGTACTTC
d_call: -; clone_size: -; j_call: TRBJ1-2; cdr3_length: 15; v_call: TRBV2; cdr3_aa: CASSESTEGFYGYTF; cdr3_nt: TGTGCCAGCAGTGAGAGTACAGAGGGGTTCTATGGCTACACCTTC
d_call: -; clone_size: -; j_call: TRBJ2-5; cdr3_length: 15; v_call: TRBV4-1; cdr3_aa: CASSQDESGWETQYF; cdr3_nt: TGCGCCAGCAGCCAAGATGAGAGTGGGTGGGAGACCCAGTACTTC
d_call: -; clone_size: few; j_call: TRBJ2-3; cdr3_length: 15; v_call: TRBV7-9; cdr3_aa: CASSLGGSATDTQYF; cdr3_nt: TGTGCCAGCAGCTTAGGGGGTAGCGCCACAGATACGCAGTATTTT
d_call: -; clone_size: few; j_call: TRBJ2-1; cdr3_length: 14; v_call: TRBV11-2; cdr3_aa: CASSIYSHGAEQFF; cdr3_nt: TGTGCCAGCAGCATTTATTCCCACGGGGCTGAGCAGTTCTTC
d_call: TRBD1; clone_size: -; j_call: TRBJ1-5; cdr3_length: 15; v_call: TRBV30; cdr3_aa: CAFDSTGGSNQPQHF; cdr3_nt: TGTGCCTTCGACTCGACAGGGGGGAGCAATCAGCCCCAGCATTTT
d_call: -; clone_size: -; j_call: TRBJ1-2; cdr3_length: 12; v_call: TRBV18; cdr3_aa: CASSPPIAGYTF; cdr3_nt: TGTGCCAGCTCACCACCTATTGCTGGCTACACCTTC
d_call: -; clone_size: -; j_call: TRBJ1-1; cdr3_length: 16; v_call: TRBV25-1; cdr3_aa: CASSESSAGLNTEAFF; cdr3_nt: TGTGCCAGCAGTGAATCGTCGGCAGGGTTGAACACTGAAGCTTTCTTT
d_call: -; clone_size: -; j_call: TRBJ1-5; cdr3_length: 13; v_call: TRBV7-2; cdr3_aa: CASSFPGGGPQHF; cdr3_nt: TGTGCCAGCAGCTTCCCAGGCGGGGGGCCCCAGCATTTT
d_call: -; clone_size: -; j_call: TRBJ1-2; cdr3_length: 12; v_call: TRBV5-6; cdr3_aa: CASSPVGGGYTF; cdr3_nt: TGTGCCAGCAGCCCCGTGGGGGGCGGCTACACCTTC